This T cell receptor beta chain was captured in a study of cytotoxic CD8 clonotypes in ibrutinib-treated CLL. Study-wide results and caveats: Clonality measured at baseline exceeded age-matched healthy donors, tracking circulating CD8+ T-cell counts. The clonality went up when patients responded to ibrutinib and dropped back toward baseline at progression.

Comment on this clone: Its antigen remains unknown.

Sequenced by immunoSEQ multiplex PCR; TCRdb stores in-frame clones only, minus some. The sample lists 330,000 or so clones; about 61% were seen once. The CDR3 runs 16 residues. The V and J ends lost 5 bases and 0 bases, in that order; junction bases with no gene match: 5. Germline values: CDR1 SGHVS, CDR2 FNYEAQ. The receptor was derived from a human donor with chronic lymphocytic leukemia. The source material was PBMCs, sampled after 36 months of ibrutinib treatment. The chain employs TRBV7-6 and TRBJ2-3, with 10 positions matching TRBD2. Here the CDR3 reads CASSLIAGGSTDTQYF. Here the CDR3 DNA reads TGTGCCAGCAGCCTAATAGCGGGAGGAAGCACAGATACGCAGTATTTT.